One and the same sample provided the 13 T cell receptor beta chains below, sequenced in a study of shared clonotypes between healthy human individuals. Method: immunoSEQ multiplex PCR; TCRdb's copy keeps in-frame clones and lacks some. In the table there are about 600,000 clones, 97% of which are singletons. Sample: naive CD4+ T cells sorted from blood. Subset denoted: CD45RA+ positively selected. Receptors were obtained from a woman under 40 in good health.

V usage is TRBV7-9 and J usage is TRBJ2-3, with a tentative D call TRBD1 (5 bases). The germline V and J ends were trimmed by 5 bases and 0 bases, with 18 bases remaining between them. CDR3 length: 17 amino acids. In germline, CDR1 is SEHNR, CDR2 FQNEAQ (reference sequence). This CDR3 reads CASSALPDIISTDTQYF. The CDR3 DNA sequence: TGTGCCAGCAGCGCCCTTCCGGACATAATTAGCACAGATACGCAGTATTTT.

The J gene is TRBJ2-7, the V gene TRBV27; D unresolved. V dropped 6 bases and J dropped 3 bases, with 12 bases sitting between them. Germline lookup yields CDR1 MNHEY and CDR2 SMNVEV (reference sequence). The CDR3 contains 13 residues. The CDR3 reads CASSRPGSYEQYF. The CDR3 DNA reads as TGTGCCAGCAGCCGACCTGGTAGCTACGAGCAGTACTTC.

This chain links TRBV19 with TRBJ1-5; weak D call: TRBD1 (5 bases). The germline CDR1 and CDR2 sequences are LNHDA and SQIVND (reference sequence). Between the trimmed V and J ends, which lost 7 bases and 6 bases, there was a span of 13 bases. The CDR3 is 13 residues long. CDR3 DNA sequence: TGTGCCAGTAAGAAGGGGTTGCGTCAGCCCCAGCATTTT. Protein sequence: CASKKGLRQPQHF.

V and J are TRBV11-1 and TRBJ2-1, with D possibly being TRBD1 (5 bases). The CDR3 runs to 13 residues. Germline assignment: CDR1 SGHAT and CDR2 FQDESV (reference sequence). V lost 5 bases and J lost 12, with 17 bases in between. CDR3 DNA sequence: TGTGCCAGCAGCCATACGACAGTGCCCGGGCAGTTCTTC. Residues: CASSHTTVPGQFF.

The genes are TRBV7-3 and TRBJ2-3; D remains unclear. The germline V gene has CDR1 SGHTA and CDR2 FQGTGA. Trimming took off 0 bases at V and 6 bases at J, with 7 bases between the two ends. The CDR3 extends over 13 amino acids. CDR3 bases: TGTGCCAGCAGCTTAACGTTTTCGGATACGCAGTATTTT. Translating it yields CASSLTFSDTQYF. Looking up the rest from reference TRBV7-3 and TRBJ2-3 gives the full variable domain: GAGVSQTPSNKVTEKGKYVELRCDPISGHTALYWYRQSLGQGPEFLIYFQGTGAADDSGLPNDRFFAVRPEGSVSTLKIQRTERGDSAVYLCASSLTFSDTQYFGPGTRLTVL.

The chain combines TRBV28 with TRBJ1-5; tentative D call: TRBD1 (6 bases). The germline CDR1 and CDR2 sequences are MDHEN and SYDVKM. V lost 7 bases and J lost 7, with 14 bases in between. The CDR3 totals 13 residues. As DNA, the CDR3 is TGTGCCAGCACTTGGCAGGGGAACCAGCCCCAGCATTTT. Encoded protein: CASTWQGNQPQHF.

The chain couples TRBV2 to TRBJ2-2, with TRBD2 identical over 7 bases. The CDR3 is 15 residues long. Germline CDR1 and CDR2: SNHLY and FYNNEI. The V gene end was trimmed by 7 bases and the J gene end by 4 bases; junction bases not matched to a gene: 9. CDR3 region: CASKREGLGTGELFF. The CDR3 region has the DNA TGTGCCAGCAAGAGGGAGGGCCTCGGCACCGGGGAGCTGTTTTTT.

CDR3 region: CASAPGQGWKEQYF. The CDR3 DNA sequence: TGTGCCAGCGCTCCGGGACAGGGGTGGAAGGAGCAGTACTTC. The chain recombines TRBV28 with TRBJ2-7; 10 bases are a match to TRBD1. Germline values: CDR1 MDHEN, CDR2 SYDVKM. CDR3 length: 14 amino acids. Trimming cost V 8 bases and J 7 bases; bases outside gene matches: 11.

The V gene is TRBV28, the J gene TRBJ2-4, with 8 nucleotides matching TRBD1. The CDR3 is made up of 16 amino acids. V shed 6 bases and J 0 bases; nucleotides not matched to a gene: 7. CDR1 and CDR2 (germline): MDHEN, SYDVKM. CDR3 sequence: CASSLGDRLAKNIQYF. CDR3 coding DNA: TGTGCCAGCAGCCTTGGGGACAGGCTAGCCAAAAACATTCAGTACTTC.

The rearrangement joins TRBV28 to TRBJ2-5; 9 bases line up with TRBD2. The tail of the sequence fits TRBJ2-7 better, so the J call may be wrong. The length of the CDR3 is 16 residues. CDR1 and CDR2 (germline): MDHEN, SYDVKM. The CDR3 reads CASSSPATSGTYEQYF. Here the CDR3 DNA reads TGTGCCAGCAGCTCACCTGCGACTAGCGGTACCTACGAGCAGTACTTC.

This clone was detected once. CDR3 in amino acids: CASSWRVAGELFF. In nucleotides, the CDR3 is TGTGCCAGCAGTTGGAGGGTGGCCGGGGAGCTGTTTTTT. This chain links TRBV27 with TRBJ2-2, with D possibly being TRBD2 (6 bases). The CDR3 extends over 13 amino acids. Germline V lookup: CDR1 MNHEY, CDR2 SMNVEV (reference sequence). Trimming removed 4 bases at V and 6 bases at J, with 9 bases between.

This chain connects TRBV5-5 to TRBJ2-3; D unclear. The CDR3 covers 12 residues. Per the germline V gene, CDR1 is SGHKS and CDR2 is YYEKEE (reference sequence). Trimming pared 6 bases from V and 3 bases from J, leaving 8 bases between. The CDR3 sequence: CASTRLTDTQYF. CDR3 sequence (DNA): TGTGCCAGCACCCGCCTTACAGATACGCAGTATTTT.

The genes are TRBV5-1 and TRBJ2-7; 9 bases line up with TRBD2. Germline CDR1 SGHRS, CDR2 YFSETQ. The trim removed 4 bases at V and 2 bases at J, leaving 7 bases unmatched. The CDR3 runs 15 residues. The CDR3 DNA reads TGCGCCAGCAGCCTCCCGGCGGGAGGGACCTACGAGCAGTACTTC. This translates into CASSLPAGGTYEQYF.